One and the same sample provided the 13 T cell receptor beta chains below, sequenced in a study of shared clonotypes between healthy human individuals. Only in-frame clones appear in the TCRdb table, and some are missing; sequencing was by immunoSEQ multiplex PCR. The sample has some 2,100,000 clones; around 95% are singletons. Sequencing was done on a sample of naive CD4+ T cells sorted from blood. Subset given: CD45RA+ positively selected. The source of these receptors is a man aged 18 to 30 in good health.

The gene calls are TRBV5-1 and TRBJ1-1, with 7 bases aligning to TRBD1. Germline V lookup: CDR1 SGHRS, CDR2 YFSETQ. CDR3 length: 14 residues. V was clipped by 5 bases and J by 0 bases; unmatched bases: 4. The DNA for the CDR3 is TGCGCCAGCAGGGCCGGGACAGTGAACACTGAAGCTTTCTTT. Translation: CASRAGTVNTEAFF.

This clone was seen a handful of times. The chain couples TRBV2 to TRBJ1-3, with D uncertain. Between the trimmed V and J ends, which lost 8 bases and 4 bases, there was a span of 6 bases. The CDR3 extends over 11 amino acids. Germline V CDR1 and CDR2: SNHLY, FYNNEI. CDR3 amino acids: CASPRGNTIYF. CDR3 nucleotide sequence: TGTGCCAGCCCTAGGGGAAACACCATATATTTT.

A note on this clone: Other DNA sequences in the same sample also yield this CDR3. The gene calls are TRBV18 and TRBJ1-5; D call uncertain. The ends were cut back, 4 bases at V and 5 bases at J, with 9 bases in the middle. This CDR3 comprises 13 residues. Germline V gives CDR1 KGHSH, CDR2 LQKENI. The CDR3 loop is CASSLDRDQPQHF. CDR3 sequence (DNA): TGTGCCAGCTCACTAGACCGCGATCAGCCCCAGCATTTT.

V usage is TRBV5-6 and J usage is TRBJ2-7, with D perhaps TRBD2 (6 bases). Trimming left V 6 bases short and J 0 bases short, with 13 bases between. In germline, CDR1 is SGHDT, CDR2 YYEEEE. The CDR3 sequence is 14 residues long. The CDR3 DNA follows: TGTGCCAGCACCCGGGACTGGGGCTCCTACGAGCAGTACTTC. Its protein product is CASTRDWGSYEQYF.

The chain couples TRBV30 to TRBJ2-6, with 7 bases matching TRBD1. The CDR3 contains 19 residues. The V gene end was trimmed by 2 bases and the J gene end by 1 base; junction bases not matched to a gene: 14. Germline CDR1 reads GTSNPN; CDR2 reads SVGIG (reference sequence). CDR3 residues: CAWSNGPPGQPSGANVLTF. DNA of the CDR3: TGTGCCTGGAGTAACGGGCCACCGGGACAGCCGTCTGGGGCCAACGTCCTGACTTTC.

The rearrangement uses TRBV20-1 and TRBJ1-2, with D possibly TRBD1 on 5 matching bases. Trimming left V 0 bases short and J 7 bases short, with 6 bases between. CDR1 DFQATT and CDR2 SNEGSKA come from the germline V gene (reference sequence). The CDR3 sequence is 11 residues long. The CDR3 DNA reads TGCAGTGCTAGAGAACAGGTTGGCTACACCTTC. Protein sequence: CSAREQVGYTF.

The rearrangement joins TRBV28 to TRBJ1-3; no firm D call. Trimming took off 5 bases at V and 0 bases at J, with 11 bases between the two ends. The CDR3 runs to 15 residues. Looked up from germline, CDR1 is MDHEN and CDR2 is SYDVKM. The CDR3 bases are TGTGCCAGCAGTACCGCCCCTTTCTCTGGAAACACCATATATTTT. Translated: CASSTAPFSGNTIYF.

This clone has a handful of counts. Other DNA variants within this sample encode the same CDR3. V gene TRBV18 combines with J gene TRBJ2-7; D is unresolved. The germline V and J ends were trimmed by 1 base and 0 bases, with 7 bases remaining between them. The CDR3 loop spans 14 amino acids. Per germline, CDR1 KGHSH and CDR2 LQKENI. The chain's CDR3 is CASSPQGSSYEQYF. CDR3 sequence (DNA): TGTGCCAGCTCACCACAGGGATCCTCCTACGAGCAGTACTTC.

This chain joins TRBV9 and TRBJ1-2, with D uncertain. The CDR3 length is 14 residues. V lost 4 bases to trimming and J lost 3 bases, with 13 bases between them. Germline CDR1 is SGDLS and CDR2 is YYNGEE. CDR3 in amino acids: CASSRAGMDYGYTF. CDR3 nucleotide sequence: TGTGCCAGCAGCCGGGCGGGGATGGACTATGGCTACACCTTC.

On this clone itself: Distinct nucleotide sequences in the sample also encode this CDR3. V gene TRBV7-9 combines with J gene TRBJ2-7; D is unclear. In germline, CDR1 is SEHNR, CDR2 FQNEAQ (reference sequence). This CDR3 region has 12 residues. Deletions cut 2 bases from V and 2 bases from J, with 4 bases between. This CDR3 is CASSLTPYEQYF. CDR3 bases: TGTGCCAGCAGCTTAACCCCCTACGAGCAGTACTTC.

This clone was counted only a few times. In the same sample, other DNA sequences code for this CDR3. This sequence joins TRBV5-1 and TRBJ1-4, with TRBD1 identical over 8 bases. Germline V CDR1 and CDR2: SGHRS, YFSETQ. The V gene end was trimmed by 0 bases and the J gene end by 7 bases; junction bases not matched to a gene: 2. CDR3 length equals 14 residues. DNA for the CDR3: TGCGCCAGCAGCTTGGGACAGGGGCCTGAAAAACTGTTTTTT. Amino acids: CASSLGQGPEKLFF.

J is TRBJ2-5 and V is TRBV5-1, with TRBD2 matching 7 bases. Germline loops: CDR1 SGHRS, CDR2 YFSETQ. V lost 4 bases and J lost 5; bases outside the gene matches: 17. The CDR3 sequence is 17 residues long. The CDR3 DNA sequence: TGCGCCAGCAGCCCGGGAGGATCGAGGCAGTCTCAGGAGACCCAGTACTTC. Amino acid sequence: CASSPGGSRQSQETQYF.

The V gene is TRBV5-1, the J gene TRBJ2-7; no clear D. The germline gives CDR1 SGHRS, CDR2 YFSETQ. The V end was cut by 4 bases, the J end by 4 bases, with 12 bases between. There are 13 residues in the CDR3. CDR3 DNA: TGCGCCAGCAGCCCGCTTCGGACGTACGAGCAGTACTTC. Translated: CASSPLRTYEQYF.